A selection of T cell receptor beta chains follows, all from one sample in a study of T-cell memory formation after mild COVID-19. Each CDR3 protein gets one entry after TCRdb re-called the 5' RACE reads with MiXCR. The sample has 58,000 or so distinct CDR3 sequences; around a quarter are singletons. The material sequenced was PBMCs or a T cell subset sorted from them (not recorded which). All receptors derive from a man between 18 and 35 years old who had mild COVID-19 (a few samples of this study predate the infection). Cell type and time point are not known. CDR3s include the opening cysteine and the closing phenylalanine or tryptophan. The D gene is left open where the match is weak. Size values are once, few and many counts, or a class for expanded clones, and some rows have none.

clone_size: -; j_call: TRBJ1-3; d_call: TRBD1; v_call: TRBV4-1; cdr3_aa: CASRRATGPEYTIYF; cdr3_nt: TGCGCCAGCAGACGAGCGACAGGGCCGGAATACACCATATATTTT
clone_size: few; j_call: TRBJ2-3; d_call: TRBD1; v_call: TRBV7-8; cdr3_aa: CASSQETGGRSDTQYF; cdr3_nt: TGTGCCAGCAGCCAAGAGACAGGGGGGAGATCAGATACGCAGTATTTT
clone_size: -; j_call: TRBJ2-7; d_call: TRBD2; v_call: TRBV4-1; cdr3_aa: CASSQTSGGYEQYF; cdr3_nt: TGCGCCAGCAGCCAAACTAGCGGGGGTTACGAGCAGTACTTC
clone_size: -; j_call: TRBJ1-2; d_call: TRBD1; v_call: TRBV7-3; cdr3_aa: CASSSLPGQGYGYTF; cdr3_nt: TGTGCCAGCAGCTCCCTCCCAGGACAGGGCTATGGCTACACCTTC
clone_size: once; j_call: TRBJ2-5; d_call: -; v_call: TRBV10-2; cdr3_aa: CASSGFRRGSEETQYF; cdr3_nt: TGCGCCAGCAGTGGGTTTAGACGGGGTAGCGAGGAGACCCAGTACTTC
clone_size: few; j_call: TRBJ1-1; d_call: -; v_call: TRBV4-1; cdr3_aa: CASSQDLIGTEAFF; cdr3_nt: TGCGCCAGCAGCCAAGATCTGATTGGCACTGAAGCTTTCTTT
clone_size: few; j_call: TRBJ2-5; d_call: TRBD2; v_call: TRBV7-8; cdr3_aa: CASSSRSGGETQYF; cdr3_nt: TGTGCCAGCAGCTCCCGGAGCGGGGGAGAGACCCAGTACTTC
clone_size: -; j_call: TRBJ2-5; d_call: TRBD2; v_call: TRBV5-1; cdr3_aa: CASSFSRDGGVSPETQYF; cdr3_nt: TGCGCCAGCAGCTTCTCTCGTGATGGGGGGGTATCGCCAGAGACCCAGTACTTC
clone_size: few; j_call: TRBJ1-5; d_call: -; v_call: TRBV15; cdr3_aa: CATSRDWAGNQPQHF; cdr3_nt: TGTGCCACCAGCAGAGATTGGGCAGGGAATCAGCCCCAGCATTTT
clone_size: few; j_call: TRBJ2-3; d_call: -; v_call: TRBV5-1; cdr3_aa: CASSRTSTDTQYF; cdr3_nt: TGCGCCAGCAGCCGGACTAGCACAGATACGCAGTATTTT
clone_size: -; j_call: TRBJ2-1; d_call: TRBD2; v_call: TRBV15; cdr3_aa: CATSRGSGESSYNEQFF; cdr3_nt: TGTGCCACCAGCAGAGGGAGCGGGGAAAGCTCCTACAATGAGCAGTTCTTC
clone_size: -; j_call: TRBJ2-3; d_call: TRBD2; v_call: TRBV6-5; cdr3_aa: CASSPVGTSGGDADTQYF; cdr3_nt: TGTGCCAGCAGTCCCGTTGGAACTAGCGGGGGAGACGCAGATACGCAGTATTTT
clone_size: many; j_call: TRBJ1-2; d_call: -; v_call: TRBV30; cdr3_aa: CAWNGGQYYGYTF; cdr3_nt: TGTGCCTGGAACGGGGGGCAATACTATGGCTACACCTTC
clone_size: -; j_call: TRBJ2-3; d_call: TRBD2; v_call: TRBV6-4; cdr3_aa: CASSDGGGVSDTQYF; cdr3_nt: TGTGCCAGCAGTGACGGCGGGGGGGTCTCAGATACGCAGTATTTT
clone_size: -; j_call: TRBJ2-3; d_call: TRBD2; v_call: TRBV6-5; cdr3_aa: CASSYSSLAGGPSTDTQYF; cdr3_nt: TGTGCCAGCAGTTACTCTAGCCTAGCGGGGGGTCCTAGCACAGATACGCAGTATTTT
clone_size: few; j_call: TRBJ2-3; d_call: -; v_call: TRBV10-3; cdr3_aa: CAISELRSGKPDTQYF; cdr3_nt: TGTGCCATCAGTGAACTCCGATCAGGGAAACCAGATACGCAGTATTTT
clone_size: -; j_call: TRBJ1-2; d_call: -; v_call: TRBV5-1; cdr3_aa: CASSLGVGAAYWINYGYTF; cdr3_nt: TGCGCCAGCAGCTTGGGGGTGGGAGCGGCTTATTGGATTAACTATGGCTACACCTTC
clone_size: many; j_call: TRBJ1-2; d_call: -; v_call: TRBV20-1; cdr3_aa: CSARYRVLYGYTF; cdr3_nt: TGCAGTGCTAGATACAGGGTCTTATATGGCTACACCTTC
clone_size: -; j_call: TRBJ2-3; d_call: TRBD2; v_call: TRBV11-2; cdr3_aa: CASSPGVAGGHDTQYF; cdr3_nt: TGTGCCAGCAGCCCCGGTGTAGCGGGGGGGCATGATACGCAGTATTTT
clone_size: -; j_call: TRBJ1-1; d_call: -; v_call: TRBV7-9; cdr3_aa: CASSLGGQNTEAFF; cdr3_nt: TGTGCCAGCAGCTTAGGGGGGCAGAACACTGAAGCTTTCTTT
clone_size: -; j_call: TRBJ1-2; d_call: -; v_call: TRBV7-9; cdr3_aa: CASSLSGFYGYTF; cdr3_nt: TGTGCCAGCAGCTTATCAGGGTTCTATGGCTACACCTTC
clone_size: few; j_call: TRBJ2-3; d_call: -; v_call: TRBV6-5; cdr3_aa: CASGSVGSSASTDTQYF; cdr3_nt: TGTGCCAGCGGCTCGGTGGGCTCTTCTGCCAGCACAGATACGCAGTATTTT
clone_size: -; j_call: TRBJ2-1; d_call: TRBD2; v_call: TRBV4-3; cdr3_aa: CASSESGGAYNEQFF; cdr3_nt: TGCGCCAGCAGCGAAAGCGGGGGGGCCTACAATGAGCAGTTCTTC
clone_size: -; j_call: TRBJ2-5; d_call: -; v_call: TRBV3-2; cdr3_aa: CAGRLAGVGETQYF; cdr3_nt: TGTGCCGGAAGACTAGCGGGGGTCGGGGAGACCCAGTACTTC
clone_size: -; j_call: TRBJ2-5; d_call: -; v_call: TRBV4-1; cdr3_aa: CASSQQETQYF; cdr3_nt: TGCGCCAGCAGCCAACAAGAGACCCAGTACTTC
clone_size: few; j_call: TRBJ2-2; d_call: -; v_call: TRBV12-3/TRBV12-4; cdr3_aa: CASSFTANTGELFF; cdr3_nt: TGTGCCAGCAGTTTCACCGCGAACACCGGGGAGCTGTTTTTT
clone_size: -; j_call: TRBJ2-3; d_call: -; v_call: TRBV29-1; cdr3_aa: CSVGWADTQYF; cdr3_nt: TGCAGCGTTGGTTGGGCAGATACGCAGTATTTT
clone_size: few; j_call: TRBJ1-6; d_call: TRBD1; v_call: TRBV6-5; cdr3_aa: CASSGTGGWSPLHF; cdr3_nt: TGTGCCAGCAGTGGAACAGGGGGTTGGTCACCCCTCCACTTT
clone_size: -; j_call: TRBJ1-1; d_call: -; v_call: TRBV6-5; cdr3_aa: CASSYADEGEAFF; cdr3_nt: TGTGCCAGCAGTTACGCGGACGAGGGTGAAGCTTTCTTT
clone_size: -; j_call: TRBJ1-5; d_call: TRBD1; v_call: TRBV6-5; cdr3_aa: CASTLGQDQPQHF; cdr3_nt: TGTGCCAGCACTTTGGGACAGGATCAGCCCCAGCATTTT
clone_size: -; j_call: TRBJ1-2; d_call: -; v_call: TRBV27; cdr3_aa: CASSLIREWDYGYTF; cdr3_nt: TGTGCCAGCAGTTTAATCAGGGAGTGGGACTATGGCTACACCTTC
clone_size: -; j_call: TRBJ2-5; d_call: -; v_call: TRBV27; cdr3_aa: CASSLVQGAETQYF; cdr3_nt: TGTGCCAGCAGTTTAGTCCAAGGCGCAGAGACCCAGTACTTC
clone_size: -; j_call: TRBJ2-1; d_call: TRBD2; v_call: TRBV7-7; cdr3_aa: CASSLGRGGANEQFF; cdr3_nt: TGTGCCAGCAGCTTAGGTCGGGGAGGGGCCAATGAGCAGTTCTTC
clone_size: few; j_call: TRBJ2-5; d_call: -; v_call: TRBV7-6; cdr3_aa: CASSLEGRMGETQYF; cdr3_nt: TGTGCCAGCAGCTTAGAGGGGAGGATGGGGGAGACCCAGTACTTC
clone_size: -; j_call: TRBJ2-2; d_call: -; v_call: TRBV4-1; cdr3_aa: CASSQSADPTPGELFF; cdr3_nt: TGCGCCAGCAGCCAATCTGCGGACCCTACACCCGGGGAGCTGTTTTTT